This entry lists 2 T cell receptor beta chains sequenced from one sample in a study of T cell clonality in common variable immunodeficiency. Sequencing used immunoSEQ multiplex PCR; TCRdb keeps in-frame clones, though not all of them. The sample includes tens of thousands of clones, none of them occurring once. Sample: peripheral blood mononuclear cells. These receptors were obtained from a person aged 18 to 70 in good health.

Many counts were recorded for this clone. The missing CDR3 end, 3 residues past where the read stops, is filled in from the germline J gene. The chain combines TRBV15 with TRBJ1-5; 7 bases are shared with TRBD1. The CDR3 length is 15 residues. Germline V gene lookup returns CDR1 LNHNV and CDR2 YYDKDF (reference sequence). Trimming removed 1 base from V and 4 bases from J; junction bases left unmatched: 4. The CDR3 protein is CATSRGQGRNQPQHF. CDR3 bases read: TGTGCCACCAGCAGAGGACAGGGTAGGAATCAGCCC.

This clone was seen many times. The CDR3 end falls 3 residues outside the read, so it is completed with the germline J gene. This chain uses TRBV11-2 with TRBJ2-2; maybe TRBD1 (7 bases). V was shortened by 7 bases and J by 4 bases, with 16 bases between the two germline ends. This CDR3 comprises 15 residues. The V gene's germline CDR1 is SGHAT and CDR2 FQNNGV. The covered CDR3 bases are TGTGCCAGCACCCGAGGAGGGGGCCTCACCGGGGAG. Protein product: CASTRGGGLTGE. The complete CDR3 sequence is CASTRGGGLTGELFF.